Each of the 16 T cell receptor beta chains below was sequenced from the same sample in a study of cytomegalovirus exposure and HLA in healthy donors. PCR was performed using 60 Vbeta and 13 Jbeta primers. Assay used: immunoSEQ multiplex PCR; TCRdb lists only in-frame clones, some missing. The sample table includes 200,000 or so clones. Sequenced input: PBMCs. The receptor source for this set is a boy between 10 and 17 years old in good health and CMV-seronegative.

The gene calls are TRBV19 and TRBJ1-1, with D possibly matching TRBD1 (5 bases). Germline V CDR1 and CDR2: LNHDA, SQIVND (reference sequence). The CDR3 contains 12 residues. The CDR3 reads CATSMAGYEAFF. The CDR3 DNA is TGTGCAACCTCTATGGCAGGGTACGAAGCTTTCTTT.

The chain recombines TRBV6-5 with TRBJ2-1, with 11 bases identical to TRBD1. J was trimmed by 3 bases and V by 7 bases; bases with no gene match: 5. The CDR3 contains 15 residues. The germline gives CDR1 MNHEY, CDR2 SVGAGI. The CDR3 sequence is CASTDGTGGYNEQFF. CDR3 coding DNA: TGTGCCAGCACCGACGGGACAGGGGGCTACAATGAGCAGTTCTTC.

This chain connects TRBV30 to TRBJ2-2; D gene uncertain. This CDR3 region has 15 residues. V dropped 1 base and J dropped 3 bases, with 12 bases sitting between them. Germline CDR1 is GTSNPN and CDR2 is SVGIG (reference sequence). The CDR3 loop is CAWSAYSTHTGELFF. The CDR3 nucleotides are TGTGCCTGGAGTGCGTACAGCACACACACCGGGGAGCTGTTTTTT.

V and J are TRBV18 and TRBJ2-1, with a weak D call TRBD1 (6 bases). The germline gives CDR1 KGHSH, CDR2 LQKENI. V was clipped by 4 bases and J by 7 bases, with 11 bases between them. The CDR3 sequence is 13 residues long. CDR3 sequence reads: CASSLGGWNEQFF. The CDR3 DNA is TGTGCCAGCTCACTTGGGGGCTGGAATGAGCAGTTCTTC.

This sequence joins TRBV4-1 and TRBJ1-5, with a tentative D call TRBD1 (6 bases). Germline-derived CDR1 and CDR2 are MGHRA and YSYEKL. The CDR3 length is 16 residues. V lost 5 bases and J lost 5, with 19 bases in between. The CDR3 DNA sequence: TGCGCCAGCAGCGGAAGGGTAGGCAGGGGTGATCAGCCCCAGCATTTT. Its translation: CASSGRVGRGDQPQHF.

The chain is built from TRBV15 and TRBJ1-2, with a possible D match to TRBD1 (5 bases). Trimming left V 6 bases short and J 0 bases short, with 14 bases between. The CDR3 loop spans 15 amino acids. The V gene's germline CDR1 is LNHNV and CDR2 YYDKDF (reference sequence). The CDR3, as DNA: TGTGCCACCAGTTCAATCCAGGGAACTAACTATGGCTACACCTTC. Translated: CATSSIQGTNYGYTF.

V gene TRBV19 combines with J gene TRBJ2-2; 7 bases are a match to TRBD2. This CDR3 is 18 amino acids long. Losses at the gene ends were 1 base for V and 1 base for J; bases not matched to a gene: 9. Germline V gives CDR1 LNHDA, CDR2 SQIVND (reference sequence). CDR3 coding DNA: TGTGCCAGTAGTATAGTGTGGGGGGGACTCAAGAACACCGGGGAGCTGTTTTTT. Protein: CASSIVWGGLKNTGELFF.

The chain couples TRBV9 to TRBJ1-3; D gene ambiguous. Per the germline V gene, CDR1 is SGDLS and CDR2 is YYNGEE. The V gene lost 4 bases and the J gene lost 0 bases, with 5 bases spanning the gap. The CDR3 sequence is 13 residues long. The CDR3: CASSTVSGNTIYF. The CDR3 DNA follows: TGTGCCAGCAGCACAGTCTCTGGAAACACCATATATTTT.

The CDR3 protein is CASSYRGTSLYEQYF. Written as DNA, the CDR3 is TGTGCCAGCAGTTACAGGGGAACGAGCCTCTACGAGCAGTACTTC. The chain couples TRBV6-6 to TRBJ2-7; D is perhaps TRBD1 (5 bases). The CDR3 covers 15 residues. Trimming removed 2 bases from V and 3 bases from J, with 14 bases in between. Per the germline V gene, CDR1 is MNHNY and CDR2 is SVGAGI (reference sequence).

The gene calls are TRBV7-2 and TRBJ2-5, with 9 bases aligning to TRBD2. Germline CDR1 and CDR2: SGHTA and FQGNSA. The CDR3 is made up of 16 amino acids. The V segment lost 5 bases and the J segment 5 bases; nucleotides outside the gene matches: 12. CDR3 nucleotides: TGTGCCAGCAGCCTCAGTGGCGGGGGGGTTAAGGAGACCCAGTACTTC. It encodes CASSLSGGGVKETQYF.

This rearrangement joins TRBV5-1 to TRBJ2-5; 10 bases map to TRBD1. The end of the DNA fits TRBJ2-7 better, so the J call may be wrong. This CDR3 is built from 15 residues. The V gene's germline CDR1 is SGHRS and CDR2 YFSETQ. DNA of the CDR3: TGCGCCAGCAGCGAGCCGGGACAGGGGCTTTACGAGCAGTACTTC. Protein: CASSEPGQGLYEQYF.

The rearrangement links TRBV5-5 to TRBJ2-5; 7 nucleotides agree with TRBD2. The J call may be in error: the DNA end matches TRBJ2-7 better. This CDR3 is built from 13 residues. From germline, CDR1 is SGHKS and CDR2 YYEKEE (reference sequence). CDR3: CASRIGRAYEQYF. CDR3 DNA: TGTGCCAGCAGAATTGGGAGGGCGTACGAGCAGTACTTC.

The V call is TRBV5-1, the J call TRBJ1-3; D call uncertain. This CDR3 has 17 amino acids. The germline V gene has CDR1 SGHRS and CDR2 YFSETQ. V shed 0 bases and J shed 1 base, with 14 bases lying between them. CDR3 region: CASSLGGVAVSGNTIYF. The CDR3 DNA reads as TGCGCCAGCAGCTTGGGAGGTGTAGCGGTGTCTGGAAACACCATATATTTT.

The gene calls are TRBV13 and TRBJ2-3, with 7 bases that match TRBD1. The CDR3 length is 15 residues. Trimming took 4 bases from V and 2 from J; bases not matched to a gene: 6. Germline CDR1 reads PRHDT; CDR2 reads FYEKMQ (reference sequence). The chain's CDR3 is CASSSQGQSTDTQYF. The CDR3 DNA reads TGTGCCAGCAGCTCCCAGGGACAGTCCACAGATACGCAGTATTTT.

J is TRBJ1-1 and V is TRBV18, with unresolved D. Germline CDR1 KGHSH, CDR2 LQKENI. V was trimmed by 3 bases and J by 8 bases, leaving 10 bases between them. CDR3 length: 12 residues. DNA for the CDR3: TGTGCCAGCTCACCCCGGGAGCTCGAAGCTTTCTTT. It codes for CASSPRELEAFF.

This sequence joins TRBV28 and TRBJ2-1; D remains ambiguous. This CDR3 is built from 11 residues. The V and J ends lost 3 bases and 9 bases respectively, with 6 bases between them. Germline CDR1 reads MDHEN; CDR2 reads SYDVKM. The CDR3 spells CASSLTSEQFF. CDR3 nucleotides: TGTGCCAGCAGTTTGACAAGTGAGCAGTTCTTC.